These T cell receptor beta chains were read from a single sample in a study of PD-1 blockade in classical Hodgkin lymphoma. TCRdb's table, derived via immunoSEQ multiplex PCR, lists solely in-frame clones and lacks some. The sample shows 43,000 or so clones, around 80% of them seen only once. The sample consisted of peripheral blood mononuclear cells (PBMCs), taken before the fourth cycle of nivolumab. These receptors all come from a human donor with classical Hodgkin lymphoma. CDR3s include the opening cysteine and the closing phenylalanine or tryptophan. The D gene is left open where the match is weak. Expanded clones are given a class, and other clones once, few, many or no size at all.

J gene | D gene | V gene | clone size | CDR3 DNA | CDR3 protein
TRBJ1-4 | TRBD1 | TRBV19 | - | TGTGCCAGTACCAGGGGACAGAACAATGAAAAACTGTTTTTT | CASTRGQNNEKLFF
TRBJ2-3 | TRBD1 | TRBV19 | - | TGTGCCAGTAGCCAGGACAGGGGGACGAATACGCAGTATTTT | CASSQDRGTNTQYF
TRBJ1-1 | TRBD1 | TRBV6-6 | few | TGTGCCAGCAGTTACCGAGAGACAGGGAGGAGAACTGAAGCTTTCTTT | CASSYRETGRRTEAFF
TRBJ1-2 | TRBD1 | TRBV5-1 | - | TGCGCCAGCAGCTTGGAGGGACAGGGGAACTATGGCTACACCTTC | CASSLEGQGNYGYTF
TRBJ1-1 | - | TRBV18 | few | TGTGCCAGCTCACCACCTATTCCGGGCGAGTACACTGAAGCTTTCTTT | CASSPPIPGEYTEAFF
TRBJ2-5 | TRBD2 | TRBV7-3 | - | TGTGCCAGCAGCCCCGGGACTAGCGGGGAGACCCAGTACTTC | CASSPGTSGETQYF
TRBJ1-4 | - | TRBV7-6 | - | TGTGCCAGCAGCCCTCGCGAAACTAATGAAAAACTGTTTTTT | CASSPRETNEKLFF
TRBJ2-5 | - | TRBV11-3 | - | TGTGCCAGCAGCCACCCGCGGGAGACCCAGTACTTC | CASSHPRETQYF
TRBJ2-7 | - | TRBV5-5 | - | TGTGCCAGCAGCTTGGGCAGGGTACTCTACGAGCAGTACTTC | CASSLGRVLYEQYF
TRBJ2-5 | TRBD2 | TRBV5-1 | - | TGCGCCAGCAGCAGTAGGGGAGGGCAAGAGACCCAGTACTTC | CASSSRGGQETQYF
TRBJ2-3 | - | TRBV1 | - | TGCACCAGCAGCCCTCGGTTAAGCGGGGGGCTAGATACGCAGTATTTT | CTSSPRLSGGLDTQYF
TRBJ2-5 | - | TRBV30 | - | TGTGCCTGGAGTGTGGGTGGTTGGGGGGAGACCCAGTACTTC | CAWSVGGWGETQYF
TRBJ1-2 | - | TRBV5-5 | once | TGTGCCAGCAGCTCCGGCGCAGGGTTCACCTATGGCTACACCTTC | CASSSGAGFTYGYTF
TRBJ1-1 | - | TRBV7-6 | - | TGTGCCAGCAGCTCGACAGGCTTTGAGACTGAAGCTTTCTTT | CASSSTGFETEAFF
TRBJ2-7 | - | TRBV27 | few | TGTGCCAGCAGTTTTTCCCGGAGCTCCTACGAGCAGTACTTC | CASSFSRSSYEQYF
TRBJ1-2 | TRBD1 | TRBV9 | once | TGTGCCAGCAGCGTAGGAGGGGACAGGACATCCGGACTAAACTATGGCTACACCTTC | CASSVGGDRTSGLNYGYTF
TRBJ2-6 | TRBD2 | TRBV28 | - | TGTGCCAGCTCACCTGGGGGGGCTGGGGCCAACGTCCTGACTTTC | CASSPGGAGANVLTF
TRBJ2-7 | TRBD2 | TRBV7-2 | - | TGTGCCAGCACCCCGACCGCGCTAGCGGGGACCTACGAGCAGTACTTC | CASTPTALAGTYEQYF
TRBJ1-2 | - | TRBV6-6 | few | TGTGCCACGCGGAGCTTCGGGGTCATCTATGGCTACACCTTC | CATRSFGVIYGYTF
TRBJ1-3 | - | TRBV4-2 | - | TGTGCCAGCAGCCAAGGTAGAAGTGAGGGAAACACCATATATTTT | CASSQGRSEGNTIYF
TRBJ1-4 | - | TRBV4-3 | - | TGCGCCAGCAGCCAACTCCTTAAGGGGGAACTGTTTTTT | CASSQLLKGELFF
TRBJ1-5 | - | TRBV19 | - | TGTGCCAGTAAGGGGGACCGCGGATTCAATCAGCCCCAGCATTTT | CASKGDRGFNQPQHF